This is a list of T cell receptor beta chains from one sample in a study of OX40 agonist ivuxolimab in advanced cancers. Profiled with immunoSEQ multiplex PCR; TCRdb holds only in-frame clones, not every one. The sample yields about 46,000 clones, roughly 85% seen once. Specimen: CD4+ or CD8+ T cells sorted from blood, collected in a trial of the OX40 agonist ivuxolimab. The source of these receptors is an adult with an advanced solid tumor such as melanoma, head and neck, liver or kidney cancer. Both conserved end residues are part of each CDR3. The order of the fields is CDR3 protein, CDR3 DNA, V gene, CDR3 length, J gene, clone size, D gene. A D gene is named only where the DNA matches it firmly. The size of a clone is reported for some rows only, either as once, few or many, or as a class for expanded clones.

CDR3aa: CASSLGTGVGQPQHF
CDR3nt: TGTGCCAGCAGCTTGGGGACAGGGGTGGGTCAGCCCCAGCATTTT
v_gene: TRBV5-6
len: 15
j_gene: TRBJ1-5
abundance: once
d_gene: TRBD1

CDR3aa: CASSSVETQYF
CDR3nt: TGTGCCAGCAGCTCGGTGGAGACCCAGTACTTC
v_gene: TRBV11-3
len: 11
j_gene: TRBJ2-5
abundance: NA
d_gene: NA

CDR3aa: CASSTPEVASGSTDTQYF
CDR3nt: TGTGCCAGCAGCACCCCGGAGGTTGCTAGCGGGAGCACAGATACGCAGTATTTT
v_gene: TRBV7-8
len: 18
j_gene: TRBJ2-3
abundance: NA
d_gene: TRBD2

CDR3aa: CASSLEAGLYGYTF
CDR3nt: TGTGCCAGCAGCTTAGAGGCAGGGCTCTATGGCTACACCTTC
v_gene: TRBV7-8
len: 14
j_gene: TRBJ1-2
abundance: NA
d_gene: NA

CDR3aa: CASSLFVAGHSYEQYF
CDR3nt: TGTGCCAGCAGTTTATTTGTAGCGGGACACTCCTACGAGCAGTACTTC
v_gene: TRBV27
len: 16
j_gene: TRBJ2-7
abundance: few
d_gene: TRBD2

CDR3aa: CAWSVTSEAFF
CDR3nt: TGTGCCTGGAGTGTAACGTCCGAAGCTTTCTTT
v_gene: TRBV30
len: 11
j_gene: TRBJ1-1
abundance: once
d_gene: NA

CDR3aa: CASSSDRASGNTIYF
CDR3nt: TGTGCCAGCAGCTCGGACAGGGCCTCTGGAAACACCATATATTTT
v_gene: TRBV7-2
len: 15
j_gene: TRBJ1-3
abundance: NA
d_gene: TRBD1

CDR3aa: CASSVDKRSSTDTQYF
CDR3nt: TGTGCCAGCAGCGTAGATAAGCGATCTAGCACAGATACGCAGTATTTT
v_gene: TRBV9
len: 16
j_gene: TRBJ2-3
abundance: NA
d_gene: NA

CDR3aa: CASSSVTGGDTEAFF
CDR3nt: TGTGCCAGCAGTTCCGTGACAGGGGGGGACACTGAAGCTTTCTTT
v_gene: TRBV6-5
len: 15
j_gene: TRBJ1-1
abundance: NA
d_gene: TRBD1

CDR3aa: CASSSGNTGELFF
CDR3nt: TGTGCCAGCAGCTCGGGGAACACCGGGGAGCTGTTTTTT
v_gene: TRBV11-3
len: 13
j_gene: TRBJ2-2
abundance: NA
d_gene: NA

CDR3aa: CASSQDSGTGPQHF
CDR3nt: TGCGCCAGCAGCCAAGATTCGGGGACGGGGCCCCAGCATTTT
v_gene: TRBV4-3
len: 14
j_gene: TRBJ1-5
abundance: NA
d_gene: NA

CDR3aa: CSVNTAGGQSYGYTF
CDR3nt: TGCAGCGTCAACACGGCAGGGGGACAGAGCTATGGCTACACCTTC
v_gene: TRBV29-1
len: 15
j_gene: TRBJ1-2
abundance: NA
d_gene: TRBD1

CDR3aa: CAWTIEVGYEQFF
CDR3nt: TGTGCCTGGACTATAGAGGTTGGGTATGAGCAGTTCTTC
v_gene: TRBV30
len: 13
j_gene: TRBJ2-1
abundance: NA
d_gene: NA

CDR3aa: CASSSRQGEAGELFF
CDR3nt: TGTGCCAGCAGCTCGAGACAGGGGGAAGCCGGGGAGCTGTTTTTT
v_gene: TRBV7-9
len: 15
j_gene: TRBJ2-2
abundance: NA
d_gene: TRBD1

CDR3aa: CASKPTLPDTQYF
CDR3nt: TGTGCCAGCAAACCGACACTCCCGGATACGCAGTATTTT
v_gene: TRBV7-9
len: 13
j_gene: TRBJ2-3
abundance: NA
d_gene: NA

CDR3aa: CASNPRGSGSIGELFF
CDR3nt: TGTGCCAGTAACCCCCGGGGTAGCGGGAGTATCGGGGAGCTGTTTTTT
v_gene: TRBV19
len: 16
j_gene: TRBJ2-2
abundance: NA
d_gene: TRBD2

CDR3aa: CASSLATGTTERERYEQYF
CDR3nt: TGTGCCAGCAGCTTGGCTACCGGGACAACCGAAAGAGAACGCTACGAGCAGTACTTC
v_gene: TRBV5-6
len: 19
j_gene: TRBJ2-7
abundance: NA
d_gene: NA

CDR3aa: CASSEARAGRNTEAFF
CDR3nt: TGTGCCAGCAGTGAAGCGCGGGCAGGGAGGAACACTGAAGCTTTCTTT
v_gene: TRBV6-1
len: 16
j_gene: TRBJ1-1
abundance: NA
d_gene: NA

CDR3aa: CASSLEPGQIYEQYF
CDR3nt: TGCGCCAGCAGCTTGGAGCCGGGACAAATCTACGAGCAGTACTTC
v_gene: TRBV5-1
len: 15
j_gene: TRBJ2-7
abundance: NA
d_gene: NA

CDR3aa: CASSAGLANEQFF
CDR3nt: TGTGCCAGCAGTGCGGGACTAGCCAATGAGCAGTTCTTC
v_gene: TRBV2
len: 13
j_gene: TRBJ2-1
abundance: NA
d_gene: TRBD2

CDR3aa: CASSPGELREQYF
CDR3nt: TGTGCCAGCTCACCAGGGGAGCTGCGCGAGCAGTACTTC
v_gene: TRBV18
len: 13
j_gene: TRBJ2-7
abundance: NA
d_gene: NA

CDR3aa: CASSPTGESLGTKNIQYF
CDR3nt: TGTGCCAGCTCACCTACAGGAGAATCCCTCGGTACCAAAAACATTCAGTACTTC
v_gene: TRBV18
len: 18
j_gene: TRBJ2-4
abundance: few
d_gene: NA

CDR3aa: CASSIGEVGGLQETQYF
CDR3nt: TGTGCCAGCAGCATTGGGGAAGTGGGAGGGTTACAAGAGACCCAGTACTTC
v_gene: TRBV11-2
len: 17
j_gene: TRBJ2-5
abundance: NA
d_gene: TRBD2

CDR3aa: CASSTGQGRWSNEKLFF
CDR3nt: TGCGCCAGCAGCACTGGACAGGGGAGATGGTCTAATGAAAAACTGTTTTTT
v_gene: TRBV5-1
len: 17
j_gene: TRBJ1-4
abundance: NA
d_gene: TRBD1

CDR3aa: CASSLAGRRGYNEQFF
CDR3nt: TGTGCCAGCAGCTTAGCGGGCAGACGGGGTTACAATGAGCAGTTCTTC
v_gene: TRBV7-2
len: 16
j_gene: TRBJ2-1
abundance: NA
d_gene: NA

CDR3aa: CASSLVAYEQYF
CDR3nt: TGCGCCAGCAGCTTGGTGGCGTACGAGCAGTACTTC
v_gene: TRBV5-1
len: 12
j_gene: TRBJ2-7
abundance: NA
d_gene: NA

CDR3aa: CASGGHRGGYEQYF
CDR3nt: TGTGCCAGCGGTGGACATCGGGGTGGATACGAGCAGTACTTC
v_gene: TRBV6-5
len: 14
j_gene: TRBJ2-7
abundance: NA
d_gene: NA

CDR3aa: CASSEVVGLTGELFF
CDR3nt: TGTGCCAGCAGTGAAGTTGTGGGGTTAACTGGGGAGCTGTTTTTT
v_gene: TRBV6-1
len: 15
j_gene: TRBJ2-2
abundance: NA
d_gene: NA

CDR3aa: CASSHRAGSYEQYF
CDR3nt: TGCGCCAGCAGCCATCGGGCGGGGTCCTACGAGCAGTACTTC
v_gene: TRBV4-1
len: 14
j_gene: TRBJ2-7
abundance: NA
d_gene: NA

CDR3aa: CASSDTGEAFF
CDR3nt: TGTGCCAGCAGCGACACAGGGGAAGCTTTCTTT
v_gene: TRBV7-9
len: 11
j_gene: TRBJ1-1
abundance: NA
d_gene: NA

CDR3aa: CASSGATEAFF
CDR3nt: TGTGCCAGCAGTGGGGCCACTGAAGCTTTCTTT
v_gene: TRBV6-1
len: 11
j_gene: TRBJ1-1
abundance: NA
d_gene: NA

CDR3aa: CASSPGGTQYF
CDR3nt: TGTGCCAGCAGCCCCGGGGGCACGCAGTATTTT
v_gene: TRBV11-2
len: 11
j_gene: TRBJ2-3
abundance: once
d_gene: NA

CDR3aa: CASSLGRNQPQHF
CDR3nt: TGTGCCAGCAGTTTGGGACGAAATCAGCCCCAGCATTTT
v_gene: TRBV27
len: 13
j_gene: TRBJ1-5
abundance: NA
d_gene: NA

CDR3aa: CASSSSGDLGNTQYF
CDR3nt: TGTGCCAGCAGCTCATCGGGGGACCTTGGGAATACGCAGTATTTT
v_gene: TRBV7-3
len: 15
j_gene: TRBJ2-3
abundance: NA
d_gene: NA

CDR3aa: CAISDPYSGYTF
CDR3nt: TGTGCCATCTCCGACCCATATTCCGGCTACACCTTC
v_gene: TRBV6-1
len: 12
j_gene: TRBJ1-2
abundance: NA
d_gene: NA

CDR3aa: CASSLLWQETQYF
CDR3nt: TGTGCCAGCAGCTTATTATGGCAAGAGACCCAGTACTTC
v_gene: TRBV7-9
len: 13
j_gene: TRBJ2-5
abundance: NA
d_gene: NA

CDR3aa: CASSGTGEGEAFF
CDR3nt: TGTGCCAGCAGCGGGACAGGGGAGGGTGAAGCTTTCTTT
v_gene: TRBV9
len: 13
j_gene: TRBJ1-1
abundance: once
d_gene: TRBD1

CDR3aa: CASSSELANSYEQYF
CDR3nt: TGTGCCAGCAGTTCAGAACTAGCGAACTCCTACGAGCAGTACTTC
v_gene: TRBV27
len: 15
j_gene: TRBJ2-7
abundance: NA
d_gene: TRBD2

CDR3aa: CASSYRGGSYNEQFF
CDR3nt: TGTGCCAGCAGCTACAGGGGAGGGTCCTACAATGAGCAGTTCTTC
v_gene: TRBV7-6
len: 15
j_gene: TRBJ2-1
abundance: NA
d_gene: NA

CDR3aa: CASSALGGETQYF
CDR3nt: TGTGCCAGCTCAGCTCTCGGGGGAGAGACCCAGTACTTC
v_gene: TRBV18
len: 13
j_gene: TRBJ2-5
abundance: NA
d_gene: NA

CDR3aa: CASSDRDNYGYTF
CDR3nt: TGTGCCAGCAGTGACAGAGATAACTATGGCTACACCTTC
v_gene: TRBV2
len: 13
j_gene: TRBJ1-2
abundance: NA
d_gene: NA

CDR3aa: CAWSGQGNTEAFF
CDR3nt: TGTGCCTGGAGTGGGCAGGGGAACACTGAAGCTTTCTTT
v_gene: TRBV30
len: 13
j_gene: TRBJ1-1
abundance: few
d_gene: NA

CDR3aa: CASSPSAGNYEQYF
CDR3nt: TGTGCCAGTAGTCCCTCGGCAGGGAATTACGAGCAGTACTTC
v_gene: TRBV19
len: 14
j_gene: TRBJ2-7
abundance: NA
d_gene: NA

CDR3aa: CASSRGGYTGELFF
CDR3nt: TGTGCCAGCAGTCGCGGGGGTTACACCGGGGAGCTGTTTTTT
v_gene: TRBV7-3
len: 14
j_gene: TRBJ2-2
abundance: NA
d_gene: TRBD2

CDR3aa: CASSYGGVDTEAFF
CDR3nt: TGTGCCAGCAGTTATGGGGGCGTGGACACTGAAGCTTTCTTT
v_gene: TRBV6-5
len: 14
j_gene: TRBJ1-1
abundance: NA
d_gene: NA

CDR3aa: CASSFRVTRAIQDTQYF
CDR3nt: TGTGCCAGCAGCTTTAGGGTTACGAGGGCCATTCAAGATACGCAGTATTTT
v_gene: TRBV5-6
len: 17
j_gene: TRBJ2-3
abundance: NA
d_gene: NA